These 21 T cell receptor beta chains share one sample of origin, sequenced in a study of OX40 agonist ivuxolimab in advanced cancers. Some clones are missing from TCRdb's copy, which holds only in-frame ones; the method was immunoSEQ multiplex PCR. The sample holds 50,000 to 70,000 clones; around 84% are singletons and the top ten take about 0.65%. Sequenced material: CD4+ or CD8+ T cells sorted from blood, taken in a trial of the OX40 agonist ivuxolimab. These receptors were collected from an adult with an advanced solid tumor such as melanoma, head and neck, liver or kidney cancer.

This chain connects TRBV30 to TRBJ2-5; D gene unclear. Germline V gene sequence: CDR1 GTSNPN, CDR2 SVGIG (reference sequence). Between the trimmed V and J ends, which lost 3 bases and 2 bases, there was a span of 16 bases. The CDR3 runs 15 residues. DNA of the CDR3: TGTGCCTGGAGGGTTCTTAGAGGCGGACAAGAGACCCAGTACTTC. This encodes CAWRVLRGGQETQYF.

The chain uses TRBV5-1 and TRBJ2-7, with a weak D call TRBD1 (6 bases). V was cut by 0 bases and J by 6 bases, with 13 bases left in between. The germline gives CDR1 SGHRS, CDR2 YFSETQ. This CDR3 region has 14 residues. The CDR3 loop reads CASSLDNRVGEQYF. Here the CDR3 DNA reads TGCGCCAGCAGCTTGGATAACAGGGTAGGCGAGCAGTACTTC.

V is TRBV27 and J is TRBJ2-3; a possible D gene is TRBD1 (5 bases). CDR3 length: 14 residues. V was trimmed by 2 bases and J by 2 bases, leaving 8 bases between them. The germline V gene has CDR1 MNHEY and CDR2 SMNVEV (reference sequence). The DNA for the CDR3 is TGTGCCAGCAGTTTAGAGGACAACACAGATACGCAGTATTTT. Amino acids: CASSLEDNTDTQYF.

CDR3 loop: CASSHPMGTENTGELFF. The CDR3 DNA sequence: TGTGCCAGCAGCCACCCCATGGGGACGGAGAACACCGGGGAGCTGTTTTTT. V is TRBV4-2 and J is TRBJ2-2; D may match TRBD1 or TRBD2 (5 bases each). With 3 bases removed from V and 1 base from J, the gap between germline ends came to 15 bases. Per the germline V gene, CDR1 is LGHNA and CDR2 is YNFKEQ. This CDR3 is built from 17 residues.

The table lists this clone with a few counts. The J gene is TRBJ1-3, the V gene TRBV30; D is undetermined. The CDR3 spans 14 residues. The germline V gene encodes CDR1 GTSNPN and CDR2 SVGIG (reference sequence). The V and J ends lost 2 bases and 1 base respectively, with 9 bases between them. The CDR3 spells CAWSIWDSGNTIYF. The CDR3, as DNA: TGTGCCTGGAGTATCTGGGATTCTGGAAACACCATATATTTT.

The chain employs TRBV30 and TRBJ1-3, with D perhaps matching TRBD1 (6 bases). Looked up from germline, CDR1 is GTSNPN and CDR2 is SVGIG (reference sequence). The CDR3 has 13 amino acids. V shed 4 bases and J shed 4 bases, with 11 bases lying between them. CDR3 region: CAWNTGNGNTIYF. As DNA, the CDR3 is TGTGCCTGGAATACAGGGAACGGAAACACCATATATTTT. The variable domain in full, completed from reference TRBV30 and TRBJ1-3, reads SQTIHQWPATLVQPVGSPLSLECTVEGTSNPNLYWYRQAAGRGLQLLFYSVGIGQISSEVPQNLSASRPQDRQFILSSKKLLLSDSGFYLCAWNTGNGNTIYFGEGSWLTVV.

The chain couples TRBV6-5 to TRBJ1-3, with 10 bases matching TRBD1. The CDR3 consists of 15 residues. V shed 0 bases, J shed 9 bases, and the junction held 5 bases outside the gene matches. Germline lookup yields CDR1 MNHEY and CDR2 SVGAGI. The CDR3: CASSYSGDRGTTIYF. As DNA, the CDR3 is TGTGCCAGCAGTTACTCGGGGGACAGGGGTACCACCATATATTTT.

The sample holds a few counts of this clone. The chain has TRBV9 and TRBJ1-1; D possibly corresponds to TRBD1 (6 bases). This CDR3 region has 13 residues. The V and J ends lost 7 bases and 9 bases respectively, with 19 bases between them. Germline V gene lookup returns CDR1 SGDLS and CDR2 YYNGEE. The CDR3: CASPRWGRWKAFF. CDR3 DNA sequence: TGTGCCAGCCCTAGGTGGGGGCGGTGGAAAGCTTTCTTT. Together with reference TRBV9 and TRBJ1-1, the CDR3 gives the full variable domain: DSGVTQTPKHLITATGQRVTLRCSPRSGDLSVYWYQQSLDQGLQFLIQYYNGEERAKGNILERFSAQQFPDLHSELNLSSLELGDSALYFCASPRWGRWKAFFGQGTRLTVV.

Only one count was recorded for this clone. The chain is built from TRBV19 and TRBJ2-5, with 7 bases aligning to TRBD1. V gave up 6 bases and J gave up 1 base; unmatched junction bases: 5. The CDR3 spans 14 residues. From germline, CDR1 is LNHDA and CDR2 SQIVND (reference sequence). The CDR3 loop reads CASSDRALQETQYF. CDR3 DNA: TGTGCCAGTAGCGACAGGGCCCTCCAAGAGACCCAGTACTTC.

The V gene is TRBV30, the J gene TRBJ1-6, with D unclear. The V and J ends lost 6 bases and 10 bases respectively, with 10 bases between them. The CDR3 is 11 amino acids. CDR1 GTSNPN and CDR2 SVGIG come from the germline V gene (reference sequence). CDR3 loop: CACGARSPLHF. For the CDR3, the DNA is TGTGCCTGTGGTGCCCGCTCACCCCTCCACTTT.

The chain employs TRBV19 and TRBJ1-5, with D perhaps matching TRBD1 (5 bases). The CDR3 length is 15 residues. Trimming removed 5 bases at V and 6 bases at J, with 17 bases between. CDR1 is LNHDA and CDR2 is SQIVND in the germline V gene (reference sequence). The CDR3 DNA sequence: TGTGCCAGTAGTCAAGACGGCGGCGGGGGTCAGCCCCAGCATTTT. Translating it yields CASSQDGGGGQPQHF.

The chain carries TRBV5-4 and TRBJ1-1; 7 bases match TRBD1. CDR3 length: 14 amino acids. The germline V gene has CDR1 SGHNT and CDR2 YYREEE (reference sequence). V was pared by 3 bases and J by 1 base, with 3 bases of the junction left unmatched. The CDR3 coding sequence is TGTGCCAGCAGCTGGGACAGTTCGAACACTGAAGCTTTCTTT. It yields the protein CASSWDSSNTEAFF.

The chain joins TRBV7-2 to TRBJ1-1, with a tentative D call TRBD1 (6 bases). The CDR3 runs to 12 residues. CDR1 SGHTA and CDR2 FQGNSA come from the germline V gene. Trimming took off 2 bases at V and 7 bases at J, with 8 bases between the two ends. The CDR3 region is CASSLTGYEAFF. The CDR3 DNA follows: TGTGCCAGCAGCTTAACAGGGTATGAAGCTTTCTTT.

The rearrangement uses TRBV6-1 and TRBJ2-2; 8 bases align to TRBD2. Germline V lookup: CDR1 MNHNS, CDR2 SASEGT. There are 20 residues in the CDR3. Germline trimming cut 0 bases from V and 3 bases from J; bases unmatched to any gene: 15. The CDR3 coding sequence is TGTGCCAGCAGTGAAGCAGACCCGGGACTAGTGGGGGATCACACCGGGGAGCTGTTTTTT. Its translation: CASSEADPGLVGDHTGELFF.

The CDR3 nucleotides are TGCAGCGTTGATGCAGGGACTAGCACTGAAGCTTTCTTT. As protein: CSVDAGTSTEAFF. The chain joins TRBV29-1 to TRBJ1-1, with D possibly matching TRBD1 (5 bases). Trimming pared 3 bases from V and 4 bases from J, leaving 12 bases between. This CDR3 contains 13 residues. The V gene's germline CDR1 is SQVTM and CDR2 ANQGSEA. Full variable domain (outside the CDR3, taken from reference TRBV29-1 and TRBJ1-1): SAVISQKPSRDICQRGTSLTIQCQVDSQVTMMFWYRQQPGQSLTLIATANQGSEATYESGFVIDKFPISRPNLTFSTLTVSNMSPEDSSIYLCSVDAGTSTEAFFGQGTRLTVV.

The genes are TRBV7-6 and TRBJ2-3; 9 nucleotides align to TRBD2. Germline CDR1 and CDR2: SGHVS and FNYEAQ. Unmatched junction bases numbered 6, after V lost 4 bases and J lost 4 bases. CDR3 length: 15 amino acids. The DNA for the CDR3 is TGTGCCAGCAGCTCGGCGGGAGGGAGGGCAGATACGCAGTATTTT. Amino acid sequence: CASSSAGGRADTQYF.

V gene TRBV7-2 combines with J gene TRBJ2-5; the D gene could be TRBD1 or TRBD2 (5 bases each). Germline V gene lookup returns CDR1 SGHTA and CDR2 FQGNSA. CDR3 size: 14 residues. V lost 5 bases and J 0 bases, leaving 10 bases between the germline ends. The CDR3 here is CASSGDVNQETQYF. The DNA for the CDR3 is TGTGCCAGCAGCGGGGACGTAAACCAAGAGACCCAGTACTTC.

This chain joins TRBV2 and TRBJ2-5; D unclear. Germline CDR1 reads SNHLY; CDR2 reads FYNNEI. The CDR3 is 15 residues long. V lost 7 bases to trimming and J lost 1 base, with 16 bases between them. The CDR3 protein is CASTPQSTTQETQYF. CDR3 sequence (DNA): TGTGCCAGCACCCCCCAAAGCACAACCCAAGAGACCCAGTACTTC.

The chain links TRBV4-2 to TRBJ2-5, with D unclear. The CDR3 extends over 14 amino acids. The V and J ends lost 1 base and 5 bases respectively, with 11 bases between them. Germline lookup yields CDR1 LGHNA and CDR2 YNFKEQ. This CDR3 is CASSQGLRMETQYF. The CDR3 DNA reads TGTGCCAGCAGCCAAGGCCTCAGGATGGAGACCCAGTACTTC.

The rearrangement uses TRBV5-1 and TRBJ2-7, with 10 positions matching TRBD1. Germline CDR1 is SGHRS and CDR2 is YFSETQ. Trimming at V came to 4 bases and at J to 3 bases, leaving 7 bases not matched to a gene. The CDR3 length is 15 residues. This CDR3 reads CASSRGTGVNYEQYF. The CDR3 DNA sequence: TGCGCCAGCAGCAGGGGGACAGGGGTGAACTACGAGCAGTACTTC.

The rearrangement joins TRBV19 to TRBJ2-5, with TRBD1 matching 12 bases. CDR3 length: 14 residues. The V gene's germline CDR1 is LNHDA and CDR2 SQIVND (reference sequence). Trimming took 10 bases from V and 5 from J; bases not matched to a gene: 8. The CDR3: CATRDRGRRETQYF. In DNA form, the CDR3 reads TGTGCCACCAGGGACAGGGGGCGCCGGGAGACCCAGTACTTC. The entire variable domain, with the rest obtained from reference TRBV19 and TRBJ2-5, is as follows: DGGITQSPKYLFRKEGQNVTLSCEQNLNHDAMYWYRQDPGQGLRLIYYSQIVNDFQKGDIAEGYSVSREKKESFPLTVTSAQKNPTAFYLCATRDRGRRETQYFGPGTRLLVL.